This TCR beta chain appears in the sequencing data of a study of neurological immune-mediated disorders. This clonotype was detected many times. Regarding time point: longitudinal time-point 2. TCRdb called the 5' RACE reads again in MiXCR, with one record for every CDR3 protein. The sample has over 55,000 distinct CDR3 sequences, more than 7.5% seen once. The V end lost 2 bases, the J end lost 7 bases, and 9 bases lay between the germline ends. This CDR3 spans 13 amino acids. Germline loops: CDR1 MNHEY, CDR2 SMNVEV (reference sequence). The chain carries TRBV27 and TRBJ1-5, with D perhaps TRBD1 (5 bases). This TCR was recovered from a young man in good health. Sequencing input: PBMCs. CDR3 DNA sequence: TGTGCCAGCAGTTTACTGGAGGGGCAGCCCCAGCATTTT. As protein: CASSLLEGQPQHF.